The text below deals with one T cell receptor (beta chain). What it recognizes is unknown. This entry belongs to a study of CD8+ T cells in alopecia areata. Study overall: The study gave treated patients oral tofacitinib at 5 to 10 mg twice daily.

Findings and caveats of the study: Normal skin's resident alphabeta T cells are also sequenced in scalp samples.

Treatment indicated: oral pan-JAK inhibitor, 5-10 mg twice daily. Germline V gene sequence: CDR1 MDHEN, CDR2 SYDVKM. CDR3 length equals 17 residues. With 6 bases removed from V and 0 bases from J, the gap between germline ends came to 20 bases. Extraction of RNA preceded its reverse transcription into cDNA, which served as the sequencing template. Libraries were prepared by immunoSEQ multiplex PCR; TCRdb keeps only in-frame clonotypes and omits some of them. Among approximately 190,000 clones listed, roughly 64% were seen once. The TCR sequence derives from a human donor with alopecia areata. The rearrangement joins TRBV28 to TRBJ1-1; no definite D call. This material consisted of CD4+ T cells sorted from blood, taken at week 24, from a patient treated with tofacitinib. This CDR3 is CASRLGRLLGMNTEAFF. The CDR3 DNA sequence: TGTGCCAGCAGGCTAGGCCGACTCTTGGGGATGAACACTGAAGCTTTCTTT.